This TCR beta chain was sequenced in a study of blood T cells in healthy people across ages. Germline CDR1 and CDR2: LGHNA and YNFKEQ. Unmatched junction bases numbered 4, after V lost 6 bases and J lost 3 bases. The CDR3 sequence is 14 residues long. Next came a second PCR, run for about 7 to 12 cycles, which used a sample-barcoded 5' primer along with a J-beta primer mix. TCRdb re-analysed the 5' RACE reads in MiXCR, keeping a single row per CDR3 protein. Of 760,000 or so distinct CDR3 sequences listed, 20% to 30% were seen once; the top ten hold 9.4%. These data also featured in a second study, about T cells of mothers and their children.

The chain combines TRBV4-2 with TRBJ2-7; 11 bases fit TRBD2. The sequencing sample was made of blood. The clonotype comes from a boy under 18 in good health. The CDR3 loop reads CASRISGGDYEQYF. CDR3 DNA sequence: TGTGCCAGCAGGATTAGCGGGGGGGACTACGAGCAGTACTTC.